The rows below give T cell receptor beta chains drawn from one sample of a study of OX40 agonist ivuxolimab in advanced cancers. Profiled with immunoSEQ multiplex PCR; TCRdb holds only in-frame clones, not every one. The profile covers roughly 72,000 clones, with nearly 90% appearing a single time and roughly an eighth taken by the ten largest. Sample: CD4+ or CD8+ T cells sorted from blood, taken in a trial of the OX40 agonist ivuxolimab. These receptors originate from an adult with an advanced solid tumor such as melanoma, head and neck, liver or kidney cancer. Both conserved end residues are part of each CDR3. D genes are given only for firm matches. Size is omitted from some rows. Given values are once, few, many or a class for expanded clones.

d_call: TRBD1; clone_size: NA; j_call: TRBJ2-1; v_call: TRBV25-1; cdr3_aa: CASSEGTGPHNEQFF; cdr3_nt: TGTGCCAGCAGTGAAGGGACAGGCCCACACAATGAGCAGTTCTTC
d_call: NA; clone_size: NA; j_call: TRBJ1-1; v_call: TRBV5-1; cdr3_aa: CASSLGTFNTEAFF; cdr3_nt: TGCGCCAGCAGCTTGGGGACATTTAACACTGAAGCTTTCTTT
d_call: NA; clone_size: few; j_call: TRBJ2-6; v_call: TRBV5-4; cdr3_aa: CASSGPYQSGANVLTF; cdr3_nt: TGTGCCAGCAGTGGGCCTTACCAATCTGGGGCCAACGTCCTGACTTTC
d_call: NA; clone_size: once; j_call: TRBJ1-1; v_call: TRBV18; cdr3_aa: CASSSTGNTEAFF; cdr3_nt: TGTGCCAGCTCATCGACAGGTAACACTGAAGCTTTCTTT
d_call: TRBD1; clone_size: once; j_call: TRBJ2-7; v_call: TRBV28; cdr3_aa: CASNDRVSSEQYF; cdr3_nt: TGTGCCAGCAACGACAGGGTATCATCCGAGCAGTACTTC
d_call: TRBD1; clone_size: NA; j_call: TRBJ2-3; v_call: TRBV11-3; cdr3_aa: CASSAGQGTDTQYF; cdr3_nt: TGTGCCAGCAGCGCGGGACAGGGGACGGATACGCAGTATTTT
d_call: NA; clone_size: NA; j_call: TRBJ1-2; v_call: TRBV5-1; cdr3_aa: CASSLGAPNYGYTF; cdr3_nt: TGCGCCAGCAGCTTGGGGGCACCCAACTATGGCTACACCTTC
d_call: NA; clone_size: NA; j_call: TRBJ2-2; v_call: TRBV10-1; cdr3_aa: CASSDGFHNTGELFF; cdr3_nt: TGCGCCAGCAGTGATGGGTTCCATAACACCGGGGAGCTGTTTTTT
d_call: NA; clone_size: NA; j_call: TRBJ1-4; v_call: TRBV9; cdr3_aa: CASSTWKGANEKLFF; cdr3_nt: TGTGCCAGCAGCACTTGGAAGGGGGCTAATGAAAAACTGTTTTTT
d_call: NA; clone_size: NA; j_call: TRBJ2-7; v_call: TRBV4-2; cdr3_aa: CASSQEILRASDLSSYEQYF; cdr3_nt: TGTGCCAGCAGCCAAGAAATTCTTCGGGCTAGCGACTTAAGCTCCTACGAGCAGTACTTC
d_call: NA; clone_size: NA; j_call: TRBJ2-3; v_call: TRBV10-2; cdr3_aa: CASSIGDYTDTQYF; cdr3_nt: TGCGCCAGCAGTATAGGGGATTACACAGATACGCAGTATTTT
d_call: TRBD1; clone_size: NA; j_call: TRBJ2-7; v_call: TRBV6-5; cdr3_aa: CASGDSLSEQYF; cdr3_nt: TGTGCCAGCGGGGACAGCTTATCCGAGCAGTACTTC
d_call: NA; clone_size: NA; j_call: TRBJ2-2; v_call: TRBV19; cdr3_aa: CASSIRGDGELFF; cdr3_nt: TGTGCCAGTAGTATAAGAGGTGACGGGGAGCTGTTTTTT
d_call: NA; clone_size: NA; j_call: TRBJ1-2; v_call: TRBV29-1; cdr3_aa: CSVEDQGAGYGYTF; cdr3_nt: TGCAGCGTTGAAGATCAAGGTGCTGGGTATGGCTACACCTTC
d_call: NA; clone_size: NA; j_call: TRBJ2-5; v_call: TRBV6-6; cdr3_aa: CASSSRLPQETQYF; cdr3_nt: TGTGCCAGCAGTTCACGACTACCCCAAGAGACCCAGTACTTC
d_call: NA; clone_size: NA; j_call: TRBJ2-1; v_call: TRBV6-6; cdr3_aa: CASRPGLLNEQFF; cdr3_nt: TGTGCCAGCAGACCGGGACTCCTCAATGAGCAGTTCTTC
d_call: TRBD2; clone_size: NA; j_call: TRBJ2-1; v_call: TRBV10-2; cdr3_aa: CATYSGLTNEQFF; cdr3_nt: TGCGCCACCTACTCGGGACTAACGAATGAGCAGTTCTTC
d_call: TRBD1; clone_size: NA; j_call: TRBJ1-2; v_call: TRBV6-6; cdr3_aa: CASSLLSDRDYGYTF; cdr3_nt: TGTGCCAGCAGTCTCCTATCCGACAGGGACTATGGCTACACCTTC
d_call: NA; clone_size: NA; j_call: TRBJ2-7; v_call: TRBV6-1; cdr3_aa: CASSFLGEQYF; cdr3_nt: TGTGCCAGCAGTTTCCTGGGCGAGCAGTACTTC
d_call: TRBD2; clone_size: once; j_call: TRBJ2-3; v_call: TRBV2; cdr3_aa: CASSDVGGPADTQYF; cdr3_nt: TGTGCCAGCAGTGATGTGGGAGGGCCCGCAGATACGCAGTATTTT
d_call: NA; clone_size: once; j_call: TRBJ1-1; v_call: TRBV7-2; cdr3_aa: CASSLVENTEAFF; cdr3_nt: TGTGCCAGCAGCTTAGTAGAGAACACTGAAGCTTTCTTT
d_call: TRBD2; clone_size: NA; j_call: TRBJ2-3; v_call: TRBV29-1; cdr3_aa: CSVAGTSGGATDTQYF; cdr3_nt: TGCAGCGTTGCCGGGACTAGCGGGGGGGCCACAGATACGCAGTATTTT
d_call: TRBD1; clone_size: few; j_call: TRBJ2-5; v_call: TRBV5-1; cdr3_aa: CASNQNPTGTETQYF; cdr3_nt: TGCGCCAGCAATCAAAATCCGACAGGGACAGAGACCCAGTACTTC
d_call: TRBD1; clone_size: NA; j_call: TRBJ1-1; v_call: TRBV5-1; cdr3_aa: CASSLGPRTGGNTEAFF; cdr3_nt: TGCGCCAGCAGCTTGGGCCCTCGGACAGGGGGCAACACTGAAGCTTTCTTT
d_call: TRBD1; clone_size: NA; j_call: TRBJ1-1; v_call: TRBV28; cdr3_aa: CASSSSTGGATEAFF; cdr3_nt: TGTGCCAGCAGTTCGTCGACAGGGGGGGCCACTGAAGCTTTCTTT
d_call: NA; clone_size: NA; j_call: TRBJ2-5; v_call: TRBV5-1; cdr3_aa: CASSFNRETQYF; cdr3_nt: TGCGCCAGCAGCTTTAACCGGGAGACCCAGTACTTC
d_call: NA; clone_size: NA; j_call: TRBJ1-5; v_call: TRBV6-5; cdr3_aa: CASSYSKQRQHF; cdr3_nt: TGTGCCAGCAGTTACTCGAAACAGCGCCAGCATTTT
d_call: TRBD1; clone_size: NA; j_call: TRBJ1-2; v_call: TRBV5-8; cdr3_aa: CASSRTGLPNYGYTF; cdr3_nt: TGTGCCAGCAGCAGGACAGGTTTACCTAACTATGGCTACACCTTC
d_call: NA; clone_size: NA; j_call: TRBJ1-3; v_call: TRBV21-1; cdr3_aa: CASGLRTFRSGNTIYF; cdr3_nt: TGTGCCAGCGGGCTAAGGACTTTTCGCTCTGGAAACACCATATATTTT
d_call: NA; clone_size: NA; j_call: TRBJ2-3; v_call: TRBV6-5; cdr3_aa: CASSSLDSTDTQYF; cdr3_nt: TGTGCCAGCAGTTCATTGGACAGCACAGATACGCAGTATTTT
d_call: NA; clone_size: once; j_call: TRBJ1-6; v_call: TRBV2; cdr3_aa: CAIHTEGGDSPLHF; cdr3_nt: TGTGCCATCCACACGGAGGGGGGGGATTCACCCCTCCACTTT
d_call: NA; clone_size: NA; j_call: TRBJ2-7; v_call: TRBV2; cdr3_aa: CASSYDYSYEQYF; cdr3_nt: TGTGCCAGCAGCTATGATTACTCCTACGAGCAGTACTTC
d_call: NA; clone_size: NA; j_call: TRBJ1-4; v_call: TRBV5-8; cdr3_aa: CASSLNRGARIRKLFF; cdr3_nt: TGTGCCAGCAGCTTGAATCGGGGGGCGCGGATAAGAAAACTGTTTTTT
d_call: TRBD1; clone_size: NA; j_call: TRBJ2-5; v_call: TRBV7-2; cdr3_aa: CASSSGQGQETQYF; cdr3_nt: TGTGCCAGCAGCTCTGGACAGGGCCAAGAGACCCAGTACTTC
d_call: TRBD2; clone_size: NA; j_call: TRBJ2-7; v_call: TRBV5-4; cdr3_aa: CASSLGGGEQYF; cdr3_nt: TGTGCCAGCAGCTTGGGGGGGGGCGAGCAGTACTTC
d_call: NA; clone_size: once; j_call: TRBJ2-2; v_call: TRBV18; cdr3_aa: CASSPGRNTGELFF; cdr3_nt: TGTGCCAGCTCACCCGGACGGAACACCGGGGAGCTGTTTTTT
d_call: TRBD2; clone_size: once; j_call: TRBJ2-5; v_call: TRBV10-3; cdr3_aa: CAISESARGEETQYF; cdr3_nt: TGTGCCATCAGTGAGTCGGCCCGGGGGGAAGAGACCCAGTACTTC
d_call: NA; clone_size: NA; j_call: TRBJ1-2; v_call: TRBV6-1; cdr3_aa: CASSEAYGANYGYTF; cdr3_nt: TGTGCCAGCAGTGAAGCGTACGGGGCTAACTATGGCTACACCTTC
d_call: TRBD1; clone_size: few; j_call: TRBJ1-2; v_call: TRBV27; cdr3_aa: CASSSGQGYGYTF; cdr3_nt: TGTGCCAGCAGTTCGGGACAGGGCTATGGCTACACCTTC